This is a list of T cell receptor beta chains from one sample in a study of control samples from healthy donors and cancer patients. Profiled with immunoSEQ multiplex PCR; TCRdb holds only in-frame clones, not every one. This sample has about 170,000 clones, with 90% to 95% found just once. The sequenced sample was blood. These receptors were taken from a woman aged 60-75 years in good health. Both conserved end residues are part of each CDR3. D genes are given only for firm matches. Size values are once, few and many counts, or a class for expanded clones, and some rows have none.

>TRBD2|TRBJ2-1|TRBV27|NA
CASTRPGGGNNEQFF
TGTGCCAGCACCCGGCCGGGAGGAGGAAACAATGAGCAGTTCTTC
>NA|TRBJ2-1|TRBV12-3/TRBV12-4|NA
CASSSDNYNEQFF
TGTGCCAGCAGTTCGGACAACTACAATGAGCAGTTCTTC
>NA|TRBJ1-3|TRBV4-1|NA
CASSQGTSVSGNTIYF
TGCGCCAGCAGCCAAGGGACGTCGGTCTCTGGAAACACCATATATTTT
>NA|TRBJ1-5|TRBV7-6|NA
CASSLAPRDNQPQHF
TGTGCCAGCAGCTTAGCGCCCAGGGACAATCAGCCCCAGCATTTT
>NA|TRBJ1-3|TRBV10-3|once
CAIGVNQPENTIYF
TGTGCCATCGGGGTAAACCAGCCTGAAAACACCATATATTTT
>NA|TRBJ2-3|TRBV7-8|NA
CASSLGVVIPALDTQYF
TGTGCCAGCAGCTTAGGAGTAGTAATCCCGGCGTTAGATACGCAGTATTTT
>NA|TRBJ1-1|TRBV6-5|NA
CASRFDKNTEAFF
TGTGCCAGCAGGTTTGATAAGAACACTGAAGCTTTCTTT
>NA|TRBJ1-4|TRBV11-2|NA
CASSLGSEEKLFF
TGTGCCAGCAGCTTAGGCTCAGAGGAAAAACTGTTTTTT
>NA|TRBJ2-5|TRBV5-4|NA
CASSHRTYQETQYF
TGTGCCAGCAGCCACCGGACATATCAAGAGACCCAGTACTTC
>NA|TRBJ1-2|TRBV29-1|NA
CSATVDNGYTF
TGCAGCGCGACAGTGGATAATGGCTACACCTTC
>NA|TRBJ2-3|TRBV7-2|NA
CASSPAGTDTQYF
TGTGCCAGCAGCCCGGCCGGCACAGATACGCAGTATTTT
>TRBD1|TRBJ1-2|TRBV5-1|NA
CASSLGGTGTNYGYTF
TGCGCCAGCAGCTTGGGCGGGACAGGAACTAACTATGGCTACACCTTC
>NA|TRBJ1-2|TRBV11-2|NA
CASSLESRGPYGYTF
TGTGCCAGCAGCTTAGAGAGCAGGGGCCCCTATGGCTACACCTTC
>NA|TRBJ2-5|TRBV3-1/TRBV3-2|NA
CASSHPIGGETQYF
TGTGCCAGCAGCCACCCCATTGGTGGGGAGACCCAGTACTTC
>NA|TRBJ2-2|TRBV3-1/TRBV3-2|NA
CASSQVLKAGELFF
TGTGCCAGCAGCCAAGTACTTAAGGCCGGGGAGCTGTTTTTT
>NA|TRBJ2-6|TRBV6-5|NA
CASSFSGANVLTF
TGTGCCAGCAGTTTCTCTGGGGCCAACGTCCTGACTTTC
>NA|TRBJ1-3|TRBV7-2|NA
CASSSSTLGGNTIYF
TGTGCCAGCAGCTCATCTACGTTGGGTGGAAACACCATATATTTT
>NA|TRBJ2-7|TRBV5-4|NA
CASSLGDRLSSYEQYF
TGTGCCAGCAGCTTGGGCGACAGGTTGAGCTCCTACGAGCAGTACTTC
>TRBD2|TRBJ2-1|TRBV19|NA
CASSFSGEGAEQFF
TGTGCCAGTAGTTTTAGCGGGGAAGGCGCTGAGCAGTTCTTC
>NA|TRBJ1-4|TRBV2|NA
CASSVLPEKLFF
TGTGCCAGCAGTGTTTTGCCCGAAAAACTGTTTTTT
>NA|TRBJ1-5|TRBV7-2|NA
CASSMQGLGNQPQHF
TGTGCCAGCAGTATGCAGGGTTTGGGCAATCAGCCCCAGCATTTT
>NA|TRBJ1-5|TRBV6-6|NA
CASTSPPDQPQHF
TGTGCCAGCACCTCACCACCAGATCAGCCCCAGCATTTT
>NA|TRBJ2-3|TRBV27|NA
CASSLYWPSSDTQYF
TGTGCCAGCAGTTTATACTGGCCTTCCAGCGATACGCAGTATTTT
>NA|TRBJ1-5|TRBV2|NA
CASTGTRSNQPQHF
TGTGCCAGCACTGGGACGCGAAGCAATCAGCCCCAGCATTTT
>NA|TRBJ2-7|TRBV3-1/TRBV3-2|NA
CASSRGAGSYEQYF
TGTGCCAGCAGCCGAGGGGCAGGCTCCTACGAGCAGTACTTC
>TRBD1|TRBJ2-1|TRBV4-1|NA
CASSLRQGNEQFF
TGCGCCAGCAGCCTACGACAGGGCAATGAGCAGTTCTTC
>TRBD1|TRBJ1-2|TRBV19|NA
CASSREQGPNYGYTF
TGTGCCAGTAGTAGGGAACAGGGGCCTAACTATGGCTACACCTTC
>TRBD1|TRBJ1-5|TRBV2|NA
CASSSGTGRYSNQPQHF
TGTGCCAGCAGTTCCGGGACAGGGCGTTATAGCAATCAGCCCCAGCATTTT
>NA|TRBJ1-4|TRBV29-1|NA
CSVGLEVNEKLFF
TGCAGCGTTGGGCTCGAGGTAAATGAAAAACTGTTTTTT
>NA|TRBJ1-6|TRBV19|NA
CASSILADYNSPLHF
TGTGCCAGTAGTATCTTGGCAGACTATAATTCACCCCTCCACTTT
>NA|TRBJ1-1|TRBV15|NA
CATSRWGGPEAFF
TGTGCCACCAGCAGGTGGGGGGGCCCTGAAGCTTTCTTT
>NA|TRBJ2-7|TRBV11-2|NA
CASSFSLDHEQYF
TGTGCCAGCAGCTTTAGCTTGGACCACGAGCAGTACTTC
>NA|TRBJ2-3|TRBV14|NA
CASSRDLAVNTQYF
TGTGCCAGCAGCCGGGACTTGGCAGTGAATACGCAGTATTTT
>TRBD2|TRBJ2-5|TRBV6-6|NA
CASVAASGGGETQYF
TGTGCCAGCGTCGCGGCTAGCGGGGGAGGGGAGACCCAGTACTTC
>NA|TRBJ1-5|TRBV19|NA
CASSPLGGFVDQPQHF
TGTGCCAGTAGTCCCCTCGGGGGCTTCGTCGATCAGCCCCAGCATTTT
>NA|TRBJ1-6|TRBV6-6|NA
CASSFSGVVSPLHF
TGTGCCAGCAGTTTCTCAGGGGTGGTTTCACCCCTCCACTTT
>NA|TRBJ1-4|TRBV11-2|NA
CASSFDRNEKLFF
TGTGCCAGCAGCTTCGACAGGAATGAAAAACTGTTTTTT
>TRBD2|TRBJ2-1|TRBV7-9|NA
CASSSLAGGPPGNEQFF
TGTGCCAGCAGCTCACTAGCGGGGGGGCCCCCTGGCAATGAGCAGTTCTTC
>NA|TRBJ1-2|TRBV3-1/TRBV3-2|NA
CASSESIGYGYTF
TGTGCCAGCAGCGAGAGCATTGGGTATGGCTACACCTTC
>NA|TRBJ1-2|TRBV7-2|NA
CASSSHTGFYGYTF
TGTGCCAGCAGCTCCCATACAGGGTTCTATGGCTACACCTTC
>NA|TRBJ2-7|TRBV3-1/TRBV3-2|NA
CASSQMSGPYEQYF
TGTGCCAGCAGCCAAATGTCAGGGCCCTACGAGCAGTACTTC
>NA|TRBJ2-1|TRBV6-5|NA
CASTAPKGAYNEQFF
TGTGCCAGCACGGCCCCCAAGGGAGCCTACAATGAGCAGTTCTTC
>NA|TRBJ1-5|TRBV6-2/TRBV6-3|NA
CASSYTGNQPQHF
TGTGCCAGCAGTTACACCGGGAATCAGCCCCAGCATTTT
>NA|TRBJ2-3|TRBV4-3|once
CASSQETGIGQYF
TGCGCCAGCAGCCAAGAGACGGGGATCGGGCAGTATTTT
>NA|TRBJ1-3|TRBV2|NA
CASSVPGWTYSGNTIYF
TGTGCCAGCAGTGTTCCCGGCTGGACTTACTCTGGAAACACCATATATTTT
>NA|TRBJ1-1|TRBV30|NA
CAWSGAHTEAFF
TGTGCCTGGAGTGGTGCGCACACTGAAGCTTTCTTT
>NA|TRBJ2-5|TRBV7-9|NA
CASSPGRTETQYF
TGTGCCAGCAGCCCCGGACGCACGGAGACCCAGTACTTC
>NA|TRBJ2-7|TRBV18|NA
CASSPLQGNYEQYF
TGTGCCAGCTCACCCTTACAGGGCAACTACGAGCAGTACTTC
>TRBD1|TRBJ1-6|TRBV3-1/TRBV3-2|NA
CASTGTGNSPLHF
TGTGCCAGCACCGGGACAGGGAATTCACCCCTCCACTTT
>NA|TRBJ1-1|TRBV11-2|NA
CASSLLGTEAFF
TGTGCCAGCAGTCTTCTAGGAACTGAAGCTTTCTTT
>TRBD1|TRBJ2-1|TRBV27|NA
CASSRQGASSYNEQFF
TGTGCCAGCAGCCGACAGGGGGCTTCATCCTACAATGAGCAGTTCTTC
>TRBD2|TRBJ2-5|TRBV5-4|NA
CASSLFHGGAGETQYF
TGTGCCAGCAGCTTGTTCCACGGGGGGGCCGGGGAGACCCAGTACTTC
>NA|TRBJ2-3|TRBV6-5|once
CASSAVQTDTQYF
TGTGCCAGCAGCGCCGTACAGACAGATACGCAGTATTTT
>NA|TRBJ1-1|TRBV7-3|few
CASRETRETEAFF
TGTGCCAGCAGGGAGACCAGGGAGACTGAAGCTTTCTTT